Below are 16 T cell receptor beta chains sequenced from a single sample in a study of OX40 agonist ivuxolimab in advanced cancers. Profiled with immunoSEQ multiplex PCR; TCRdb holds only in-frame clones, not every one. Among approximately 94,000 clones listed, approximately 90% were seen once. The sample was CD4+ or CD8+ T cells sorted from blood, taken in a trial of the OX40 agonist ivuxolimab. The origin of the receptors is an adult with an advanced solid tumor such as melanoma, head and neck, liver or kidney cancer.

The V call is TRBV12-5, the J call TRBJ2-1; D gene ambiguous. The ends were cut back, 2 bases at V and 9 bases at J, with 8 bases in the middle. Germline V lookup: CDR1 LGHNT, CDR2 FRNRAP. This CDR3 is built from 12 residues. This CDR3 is CASGLTYSEQFF. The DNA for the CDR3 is TGTGCTAGTGGTTTGACATATTCTGAGCAGTTCTTC. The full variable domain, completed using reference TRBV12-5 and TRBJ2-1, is DARVTQTPRHKVTEMGQEVTMRCQPILGHNTVFWYRQTMMQGLELLAYFRNRAPLDDSGMPKDRFSAEMPDATLATLKIQPSEPRDSAVYFCASGLTYSEQFFGPGTRLTVL.

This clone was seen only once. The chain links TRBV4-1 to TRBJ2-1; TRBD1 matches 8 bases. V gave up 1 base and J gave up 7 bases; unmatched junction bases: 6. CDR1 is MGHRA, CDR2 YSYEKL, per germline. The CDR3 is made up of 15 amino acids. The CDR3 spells CASSQGGTGGNEQFF. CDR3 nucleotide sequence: TGCGCCAGCAGCCAAGGCGGGACAGGTGGGAATGAGCAGTTCTTC.

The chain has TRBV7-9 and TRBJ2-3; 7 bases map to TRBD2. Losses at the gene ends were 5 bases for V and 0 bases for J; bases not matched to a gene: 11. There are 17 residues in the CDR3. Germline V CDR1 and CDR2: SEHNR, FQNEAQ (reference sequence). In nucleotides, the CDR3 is TGTGCCAGCAGCCACCAAAAGTCGGGAGGTAGCACAGATACGCAGTATTTT. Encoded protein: CASSHQKSGGSTDTQYF.

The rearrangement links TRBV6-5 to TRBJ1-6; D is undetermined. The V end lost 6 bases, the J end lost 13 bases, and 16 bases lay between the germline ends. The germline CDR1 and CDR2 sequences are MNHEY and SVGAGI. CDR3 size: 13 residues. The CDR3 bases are TGTGCCAGCAGCGGTGGTGGGGTTCGGCCCCTCCACTTT. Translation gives CASSGGGVRPLHF.

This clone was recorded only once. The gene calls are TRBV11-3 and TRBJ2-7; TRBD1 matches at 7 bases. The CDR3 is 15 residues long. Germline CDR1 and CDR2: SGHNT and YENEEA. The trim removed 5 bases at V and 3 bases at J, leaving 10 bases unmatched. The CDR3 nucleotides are TGTGCCAGCAGCAAACAGGGGATTTCGAGCTACGAGCAGTACTTC. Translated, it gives CASSKQGISSYEQYF.

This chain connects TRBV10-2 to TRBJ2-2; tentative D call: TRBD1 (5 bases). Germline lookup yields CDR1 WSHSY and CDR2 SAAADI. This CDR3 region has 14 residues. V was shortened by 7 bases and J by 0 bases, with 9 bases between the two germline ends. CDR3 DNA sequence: TGCGCCAGCAAGGTGACAGCGAACACCGGGGAGCTGTTTTTT. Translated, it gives CASKVTANTGELFF.

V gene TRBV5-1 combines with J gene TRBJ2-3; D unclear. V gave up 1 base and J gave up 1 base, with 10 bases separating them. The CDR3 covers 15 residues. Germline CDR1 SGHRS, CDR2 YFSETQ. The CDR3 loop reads CASSLYGPGTDTQYF. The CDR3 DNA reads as TGCGCCAGCAGCTTGTACGGGCCTGGCACAGATACGCAGTATTTT.

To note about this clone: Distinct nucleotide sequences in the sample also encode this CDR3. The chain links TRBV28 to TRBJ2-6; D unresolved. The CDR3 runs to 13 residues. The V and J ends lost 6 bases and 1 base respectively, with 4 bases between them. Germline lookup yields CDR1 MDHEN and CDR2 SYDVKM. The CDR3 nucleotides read TGTGCCAGCAGGGGGTCTGGGGCCAACGTCCTGACTTTC. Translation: CASRGSGANVLTF. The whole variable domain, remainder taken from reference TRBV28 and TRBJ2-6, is DVKVTQSSRYLVKRTGEKVFLECVQDMDHENMFWYRQDPGLGLRLIYFSYDVKMKEKGDIPEGYSVSREKKERFSLILESASTNQTSMYLCASRGSGANVLTFGAGSRLTVL.

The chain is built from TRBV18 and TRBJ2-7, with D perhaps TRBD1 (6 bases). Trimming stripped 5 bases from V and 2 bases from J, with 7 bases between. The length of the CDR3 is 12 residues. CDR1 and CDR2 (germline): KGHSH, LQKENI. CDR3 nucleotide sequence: TGTGCCAGCTCAGGACAGACCTACGAGCAGTACTTC. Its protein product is CASSGQTYEQYF.

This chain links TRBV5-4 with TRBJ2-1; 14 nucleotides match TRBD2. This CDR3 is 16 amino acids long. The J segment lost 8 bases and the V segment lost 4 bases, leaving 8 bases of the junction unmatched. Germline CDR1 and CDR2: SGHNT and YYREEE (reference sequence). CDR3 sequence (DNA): TGTGCCAGCAGCCCCGGGACTAGCGGGAGAGCTGATGAGCAGTTCTTC. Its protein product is CASSPGTSGRADEQFF.

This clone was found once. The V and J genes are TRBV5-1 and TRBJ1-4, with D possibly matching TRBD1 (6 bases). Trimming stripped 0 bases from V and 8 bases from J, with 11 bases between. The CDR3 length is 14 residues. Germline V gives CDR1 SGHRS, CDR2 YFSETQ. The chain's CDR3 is CASSLVGGAEKLFF. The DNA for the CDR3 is TGCGCCAGCAGCTTGGTGGGGGGCGCGGAAAAACTGTTTTTT.

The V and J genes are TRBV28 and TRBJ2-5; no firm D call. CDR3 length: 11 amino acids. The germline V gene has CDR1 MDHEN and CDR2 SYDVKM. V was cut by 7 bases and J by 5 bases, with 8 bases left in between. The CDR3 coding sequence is TGTGCCAGCAAAGTCGGGGAGACCCAGTACTTC. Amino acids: CASKVGETQYF.

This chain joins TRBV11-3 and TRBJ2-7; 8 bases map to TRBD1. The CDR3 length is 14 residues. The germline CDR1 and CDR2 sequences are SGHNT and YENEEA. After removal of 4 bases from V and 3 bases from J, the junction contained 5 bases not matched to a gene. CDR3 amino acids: CASSSDTGGYEQYF. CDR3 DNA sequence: TGTGCCAGCAGCTCTGATACAGGGGGCTACGAGCAGTACTTC.

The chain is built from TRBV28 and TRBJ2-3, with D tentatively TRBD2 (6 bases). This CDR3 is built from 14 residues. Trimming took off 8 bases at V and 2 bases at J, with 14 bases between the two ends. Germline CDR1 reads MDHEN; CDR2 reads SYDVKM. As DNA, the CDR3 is TGTGCCAGCGGCGGGACTTGGATCACAGATACGCAGTATTTT. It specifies CASGGTWITDTQYF.

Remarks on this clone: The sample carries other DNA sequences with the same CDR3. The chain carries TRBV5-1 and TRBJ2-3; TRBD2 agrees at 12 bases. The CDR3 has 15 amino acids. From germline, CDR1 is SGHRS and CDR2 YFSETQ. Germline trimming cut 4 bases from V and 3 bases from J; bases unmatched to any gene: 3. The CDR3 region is CASSLGTSGTDTQYF. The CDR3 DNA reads TGCGCCAGCAGCCTTGGGACTAGCGGGACAGATACGCAGTATTTT.

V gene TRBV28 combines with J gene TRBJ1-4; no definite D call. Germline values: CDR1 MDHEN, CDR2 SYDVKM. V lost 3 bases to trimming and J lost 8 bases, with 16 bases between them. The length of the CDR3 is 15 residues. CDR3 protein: CASSFPGGGAEKLFF. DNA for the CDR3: TGTGCCAGCAGTTTCCCCGGTGGAGGCGCGGAAAAACTGTTTTTT. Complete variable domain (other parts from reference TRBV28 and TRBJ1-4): DVKVTQSSRYLVKRTGEKVFLECVQDMDHENMFWYRQDPGLGLRLIYFSYDVKMKEKGDIPEGYSVSREKKERFSLILESASTNQTSMYLCASSFPGGGAEKLFFGSGTQLSVL.